Listed below are T cell receptor beta chains from one sample, sequenced in a study of T cell changes during pregnancy in multiple sclerosis. Here immunoSEQ multiplex PCR was the method, and the copy in TCRdb shows in-frame clones only, minus some. The sample lists roughly 100,000 clones, around nine tenths occurring once. The sequenced sample was peripheral blood, obtained after pregnancy. These receptors originate from a female donor with multiple sclerosis, enrolled in a pregnancy study. Both conserved end residues are part of each CDR3. A D gene is named only where the DNA matches it firmly.

d_call: .; j_call: TRBJ1-5; cdr3_length: 13; v_call: TRBV11-1; cdr3_aa: CASSLERSQPQHF
d_call: .; j_call: TRBJ1-6; cdr3_length: 14; v_call: TRBV6-1; cdr3_aa: CASSEAKGRTPLHF
d_call: TRBD1; j_call: TRBJ2-4; cdr3_length: 14; v_call: TRBV5-4; cdr3_aa: CASSFDRVKNIQYF
d_call: .; j_call: TRBJ2-1; cdr3_length: 18; v_call: TRBV27; cdr3_aa: CASRGIKSGARPNDEQFF
d_call: .; j_call: TRBJ1-6; cdr3_length: 14; v_call: TRBV7-9; cdr3_aa: CASSFSTGNSPLHF
d_call: TRBD2; j_call: TRBJ2-4; cdr3_length: 17; v_call: TRBV4-2; cdr3_aa: CASSPPGGGWAKNIQYF
d_call: TRBD1; j_call: TRBJ2-3; cdr3_length: 15; v_call: TRBV9; cdr3_aa: CASSVEGTGTDTQYF
d_call: .; j_call: TRBJ1-2; cdr3_length: 15; v_call: TRBV6-6; cdr3_aa: CASSYSSTLTFGYTF
d_call: TRBD2; j_call: TRBJ2-1; cdr3_length: 18; v_call: TRBV10-1; cdr3_aa: CASSESGLAGVVYNEQFF
d_call: TRBD2; j_call: TRBJ2-7; cdr3_length: 16; v_call: TRBV7-6; cdr3_aa: CASSKRGLAGTYEQYF
d_call: .; j_call: TRBJ2-5; cdr3_length: 13; v_call: TRBV4-3; cdr3_aa: CASSQGGRETQYF
d_call: TRBD2; j_call: TRBJ2-1; cdr3_length: 17; v_call: TRBV18; cdr3_aa: CASSPPDKLAGGYEQFF
d_call: .; j_call: TRBJ1-1; cdr3_length: 15; v_call: TRBV29-1; cdr3_aa: CSVGNRIKMNTEAFF
d_call: TRBD2; j_call: TRBJ2-6; cdr3_length: 21; v_call: TRBV5-1; cdr3_aa: CASSFGGKKRGEPSGANVLTF
d_call: .; j_call: TRBJ1-1; cdr3_length: 15; v_call: TRBV28; cdr3_aa: CASSSLGGLGTEAFF
d_call: TRBD2; j_call: TRBJ2-1; cdr3_length: 17; v_call: TRBV7-3; cdr3_aa: CASSLSSTSGSYNEQFF
d_call: .; j_call: TRBJ2-7; cdr3_length: 13; v_call: TRBV2; cdr3_aa: CAGGGTSPYEQYF
d_call: .; j_call: TRBJ2-1; cdr3_length: 15; v_call: TRBV7-2; cdr3_aa: CASSLGQQLYNEQFF
d_call: .; j_call: TRBJ2-1; cdr3_length: 18; v_call: TRBV10-1; cdr3_aa: CASSEGGYGNGVDNEQFF
d_call: TRBD1; j_call: TRBJ1-4; cdr3_length: 14; v_call: TRBV2; cdr3_aa: CASSSRTGNEKLFF
d_call: .; j_call: TRBJ2-1; cdr3_length: 15; v_call: TRBV7-3; cdr3_aa: CASSLSSGSYNEQFF
d_call: TRBD1; j_call: TRBJ2-1; cdr3_length: 13; v_call: TRBV2; cdr3_aa: CASSEEQGTEQFF
d_call: .; j_call: TRBJ1-2; cdr3_length: 14; v_call: TRBV5-4; cdr3_aa: CASSSSGRPNGYTF
d_call: .; j_call: TRBJ2-1; cdr3_length: 13; v_call: TRBV19; cdr3_aa: CASSMRQANEQFF
d_call: .; j_call: TRBJ2-1; cdr3_length: 13; v_call: TRBV29-1; cdr3_aa: CSVDASSYNEQFF
d_call: TRBD2; j_call: TRBJ2-3; cdr3_length: 16; v_call: TRBV19; cdr3_aa: CASSIASGGAGDTQYF
d_call: TRBD1; j_call: TRBJ1-2; cdr3_length: 15; v_call: TRBV7-8; cdr3_aa: CASSWDSGSNYGYTF
d_call: TRBD1; j_call: TRBJ1-1; cdr3_length: 15; v_call: TRBV19; cdr3_aa: CASSIQTGGNTEAFF
d_call: TRBD1; j_call: TRBJ2-7; cdr3_length: 13; v_call: TRBV11-3; cdr3_aa: CASSSTGGYEQYF
d_call: TRBD1; j_call: TRBJ1-1; cdr3_length: 12; v_call: TRBV19; cdr3_aa: CATRDRRTEAFF
d_call: TRBD1; j_call: TRBJ1-2; cdr3_length: 15; v_call: TRBV6-1; cdr3_aa: CASSEATGGGYGYTF
d_call: TRBD1; j_call: TRBJ2-1; cdr3_length: 15; v_call: TRBV11-3; cdr3_aa: CASSTRTGTYNEQFF
d_call: TRBD2; j_call: TRBJ2-7; cdr3_length: 17; v_call: TRBV4-1; cdr3_aa: CASSQDPPGLAAYEQYF
d_call: TRBD1; j_call: TRBJ2-7; cdr3_length: 14; v_call: TRBV19; cdr3_aa: CASSIPGTGYEQYF
d_call: TRBD2; j_call: TRBJ2-7; cdr3_length: 13; v_call: TRBV9; cdr3_aa: CASSVSGRNEQYF
d_call: TRBD1; j_call: TRBJ2-2; cdr3_length: 15; v_call: TRBV18; cdr3_aa: CASSTTGGNTGELFF
d_call: TRBD1; j_call: TRBJ1-5; cdr3_length: 14; v_call: TRBV7-2; cdr3_aa: CASSQGQSNQPQHF